The T cell receptor beta chain under discussion was sequenced for a study of shared clonotypes between healthy human individuals. Study-wide points: Non-shared clonotypes showed lower generation probabilities than clonotypes common to all four donors. As a rule, naive subsets had a larger estimated richness than memory subsets.

A note on this clone: Its antigen is not identified.

Germline values: CDR1 KGHSH, CDR2 LQKENI. V was cut by 3 bases and J by 0 bases, with 9 bases left in between. The CDR3 contains 15 residues. Sequencing used immunoSEQ multiplex PCR; TCRdb keeps in-frame clones, though not all of them. The repertoire holds over 1.5 million clones, nearly 99% seen once, with about 0.45% in the top ten. All donors qualified as healthy HIV-negative adults and had experienced no recent acute infections or vaccinations. The study separated CD4+ cells into CD45RA+ naive and CD45RA-negative memory subsets. The TCR was taken from a man aged 25 to 40 in good health. Material: naive CD4+ T cells sorted from blood. Subset noted: CD45RA+ positively selected. This chain joins TRBV18 and TRBJ2-1; possibly TRBD2 for D (6 bases). The DNA of the CDR3 is TGTGCCAGCTCACCGACGACTAGCTCCTACAATGAGCAGTTCTTC. It codes for CASSPTTSSYNEQFF.